Frequency places the clone carrying this T cell receptor beta chain as medium-sized (0.01 to 0.1%). Its antigen is undetermined. The record originates from a study of T cell clusters in autoimmune cytopenias. Overall study findings and caveats: Exclusive TRB clusters were around 3-fold more numerous in healthy donors than in active autoimmune hepatitis.

TRB was amplified from 250 ng of peripheral blood genomic DNA per sample. One tube held mixed TRB-A and TRB-B primer pools for touch-down PCR. TCRdb re-called the multiplex PCR reads and gives one entry per CDR3 protein, without DNA. Recorded for this sample: about 6,000 distinct CDR3 sequences. The CDR3 spans 14 residues. The chain carries TRBV12-3 or TRBV12-4 and TRBJ2-3; TCRdb indicates TRBD1, and absent DNA this call remains unverified. The clonotype comes from a human donor with an autoimmune cytopenia or autoimmune hepatitis (not recorded which). Source material: peripheral blood. The CDR3 reads CASSLRGDGDTQYF.